This T cell receptor beta chain was identified in a study of T cell responses to AZD1222 COVID-19 vaccine. Germline V gives CDR1 LGHNA, CDR2 YSLEER. Trimming took 0 bases from V and 7 from J, leaving 16 bases between them. This CDR3 has 17 residues. Profiled with immunoSEQ multiplex PCR; TCRdb holds only in-frame clones, not every one. The data hold roughly 120,000 clones, with nearly 90% observed a single time. The material was peripheral blood, obtained on day 0 of AZD1222 vaccination. V usage is TRBV4-3 and J usage is TRBJ1-6; D might be TRBD1 (5 bases). This sequence was found in an adult in good health. The CDR3 coding sequence is TGCGCCAGCAGCCAAGAGATGAACAGGTTTTCGAATTCACCCCTCCACTTT. This sequence encodes CASSQEMNRFSNSPLHF.